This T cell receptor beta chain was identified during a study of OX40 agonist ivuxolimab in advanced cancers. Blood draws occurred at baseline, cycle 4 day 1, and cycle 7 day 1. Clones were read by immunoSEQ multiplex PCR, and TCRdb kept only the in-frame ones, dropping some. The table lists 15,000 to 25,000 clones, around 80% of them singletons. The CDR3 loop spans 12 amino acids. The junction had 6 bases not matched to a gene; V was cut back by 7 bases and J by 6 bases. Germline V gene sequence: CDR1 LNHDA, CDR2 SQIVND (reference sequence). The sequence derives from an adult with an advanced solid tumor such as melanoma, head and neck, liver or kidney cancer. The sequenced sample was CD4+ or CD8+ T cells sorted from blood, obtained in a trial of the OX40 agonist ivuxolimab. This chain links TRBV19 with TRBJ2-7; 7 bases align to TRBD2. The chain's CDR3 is CASTGLEGEQYF. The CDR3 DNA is TGTGCCAGTACCGGACTAGAAGGCGAGCAGTACTTC.